This T cell receptor beta chain was recorded in a study of cytomegalovirus exposure and HLA in healthy donors. Whole-study results and caveats: Later analysis found that TCR beta chains associated with HLA were more clonally expanded than other, equally common chains. Most TCR sequences were uncommon, yet certain public TCRs appeared in many donors. Overall, approximately 150 TCR beta chains were annotated as cytomegalovirus-associated. Certain indistinguishable V segments, among them TRBV6-2 and TRBV6-3, were excluded.

Note on this clone: Its antigen is not identified.

The primer mix had 60 Vbeta and 13 Jbeta primers. Method: immunoSEQ multiplex PCR; TCRdb's copy keeps in-frame clones and lacks some. The sample includes about 140,000 clones, around three quarters seen only once; the top ten take 1.5% to 2%. The CDR3 is 15 residues long. The germline V gene encodes CDR1 MNHEY and CDR2 SMNVEV (reference sequence). V lost 6 bases and J lost 1; bases outside the gene matches: 5. The sequencing sample was made of PBMCs. The receptor comes from a man in his forties in good health and CMV-seronegative. The gene calls are TRBV27 and TRBJ2-5; 10 bases match TRBD2. CDR3 protein: CASRRLAGFQETQYF. The CDR3 region has the DNA TGTGCCAGCAGGAGACTAGCGGGCTTCCAAGAGACCCAGTACTTC.